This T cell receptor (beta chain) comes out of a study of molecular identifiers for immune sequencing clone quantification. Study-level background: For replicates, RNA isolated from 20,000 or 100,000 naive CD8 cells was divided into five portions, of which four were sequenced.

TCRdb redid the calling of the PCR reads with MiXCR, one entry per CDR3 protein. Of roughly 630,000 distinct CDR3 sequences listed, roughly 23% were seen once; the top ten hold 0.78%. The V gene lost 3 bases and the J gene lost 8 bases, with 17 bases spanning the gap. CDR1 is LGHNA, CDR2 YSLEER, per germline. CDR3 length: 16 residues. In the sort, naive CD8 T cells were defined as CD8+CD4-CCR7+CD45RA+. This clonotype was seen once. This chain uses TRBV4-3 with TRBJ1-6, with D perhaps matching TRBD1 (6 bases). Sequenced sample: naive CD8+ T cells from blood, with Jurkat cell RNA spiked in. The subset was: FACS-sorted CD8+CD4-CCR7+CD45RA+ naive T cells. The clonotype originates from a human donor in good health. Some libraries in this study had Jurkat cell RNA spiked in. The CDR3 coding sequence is TGCGCCAGCAGCCAGCAGGGGAAGGGGACTGATTCACCCCTCCACTTT. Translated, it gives CASSQQGKGTDSPLHF.